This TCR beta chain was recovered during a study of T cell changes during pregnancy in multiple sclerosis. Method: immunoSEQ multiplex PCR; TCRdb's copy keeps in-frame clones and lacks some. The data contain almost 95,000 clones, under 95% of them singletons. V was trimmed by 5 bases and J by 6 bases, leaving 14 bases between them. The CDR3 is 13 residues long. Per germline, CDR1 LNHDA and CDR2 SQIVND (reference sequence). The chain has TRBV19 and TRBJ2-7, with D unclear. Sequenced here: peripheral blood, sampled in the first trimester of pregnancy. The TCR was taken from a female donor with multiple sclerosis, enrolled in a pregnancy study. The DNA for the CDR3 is TGTGCCAGTAGTCCTTCTATGGGCCGCGAGCAGTACTTC. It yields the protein CASSPSMGREQYF.